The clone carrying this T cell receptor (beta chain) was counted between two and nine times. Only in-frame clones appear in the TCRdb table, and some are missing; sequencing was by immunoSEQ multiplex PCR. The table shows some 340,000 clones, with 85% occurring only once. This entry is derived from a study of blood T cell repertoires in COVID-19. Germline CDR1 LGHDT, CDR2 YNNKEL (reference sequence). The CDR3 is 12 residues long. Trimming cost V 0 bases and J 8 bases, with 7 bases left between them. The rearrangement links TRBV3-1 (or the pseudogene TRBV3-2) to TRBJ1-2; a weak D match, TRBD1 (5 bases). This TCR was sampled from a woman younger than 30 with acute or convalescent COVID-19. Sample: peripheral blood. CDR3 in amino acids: CASSQDRVGYTF. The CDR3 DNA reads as TGTGCCAGCAGCCAAGACAGGGTAGGCTACACCTTC.